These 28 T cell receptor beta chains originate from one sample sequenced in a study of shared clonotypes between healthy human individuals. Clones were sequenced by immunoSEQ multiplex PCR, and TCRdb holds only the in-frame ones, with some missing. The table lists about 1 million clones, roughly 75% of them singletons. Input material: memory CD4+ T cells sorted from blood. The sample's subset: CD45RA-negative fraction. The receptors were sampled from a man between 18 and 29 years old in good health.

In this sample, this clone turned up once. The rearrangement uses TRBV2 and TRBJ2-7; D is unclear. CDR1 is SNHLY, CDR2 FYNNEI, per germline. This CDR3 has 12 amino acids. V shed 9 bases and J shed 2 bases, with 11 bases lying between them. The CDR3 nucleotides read TGTGCCAGTTCCCGGGCTACCTACGAGCAGTACTTC. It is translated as CASSRATYEQYF.

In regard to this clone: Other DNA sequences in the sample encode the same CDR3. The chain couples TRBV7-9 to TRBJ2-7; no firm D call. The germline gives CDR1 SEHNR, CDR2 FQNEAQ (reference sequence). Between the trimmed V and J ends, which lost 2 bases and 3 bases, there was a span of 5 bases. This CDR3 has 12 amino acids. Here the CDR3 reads CASSLNSYEQYF. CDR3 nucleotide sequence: TGTGCCAGCAGCTTAAACAGCTACGAGCAGTACTTC.

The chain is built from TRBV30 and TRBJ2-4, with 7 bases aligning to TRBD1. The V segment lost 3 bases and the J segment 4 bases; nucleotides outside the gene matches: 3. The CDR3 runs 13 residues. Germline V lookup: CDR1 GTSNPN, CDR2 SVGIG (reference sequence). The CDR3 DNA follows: TGTGCCTGGAGAGGGGACAGAAAAAACATTCAGTACTTC. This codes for CAWRGDRKNIQYF.

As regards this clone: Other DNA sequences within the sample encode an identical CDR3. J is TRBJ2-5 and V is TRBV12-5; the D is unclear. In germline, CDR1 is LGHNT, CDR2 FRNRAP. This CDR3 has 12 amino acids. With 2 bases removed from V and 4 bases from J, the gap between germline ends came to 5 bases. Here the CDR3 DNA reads TGTGCTAGTGGTTTGTCACGAGAGACCCAGTACTTC. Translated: CASGLSRETQYF.

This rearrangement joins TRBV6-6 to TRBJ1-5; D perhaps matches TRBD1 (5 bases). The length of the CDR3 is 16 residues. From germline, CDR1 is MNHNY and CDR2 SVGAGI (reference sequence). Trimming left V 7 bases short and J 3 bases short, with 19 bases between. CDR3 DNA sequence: TGTGCCAGCACCCCGAAGATGTGGGGGGACAATCAGCCCCAGCATTTT. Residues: CASTPKMWGDNQPQHF.

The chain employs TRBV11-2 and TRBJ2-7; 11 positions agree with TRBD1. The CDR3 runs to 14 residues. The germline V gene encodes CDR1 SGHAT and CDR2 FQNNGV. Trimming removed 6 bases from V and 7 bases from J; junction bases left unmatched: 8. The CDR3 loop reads CASSTGQGAREQYF. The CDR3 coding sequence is TGTGCCAGCAGTACCGGACAGGGGGCGCGGGAGCAGTACTTC.

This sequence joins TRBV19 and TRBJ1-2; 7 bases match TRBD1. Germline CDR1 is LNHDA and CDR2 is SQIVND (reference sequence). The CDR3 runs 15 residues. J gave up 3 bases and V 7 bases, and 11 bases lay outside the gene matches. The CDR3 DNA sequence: TGTGCCAGTAACCACATAGACAGGGATGACTATGGCTACACCTTC. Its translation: CASNHIDRDDYGYTF.

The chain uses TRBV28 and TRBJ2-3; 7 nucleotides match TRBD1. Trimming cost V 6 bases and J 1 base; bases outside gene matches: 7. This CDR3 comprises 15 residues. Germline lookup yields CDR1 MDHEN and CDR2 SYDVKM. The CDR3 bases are TGTGCCAGCAGCCTAAGGGGGCGCGGCACAGATACGCAGTATTTT. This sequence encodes CASSLRGRGTDTQYF.

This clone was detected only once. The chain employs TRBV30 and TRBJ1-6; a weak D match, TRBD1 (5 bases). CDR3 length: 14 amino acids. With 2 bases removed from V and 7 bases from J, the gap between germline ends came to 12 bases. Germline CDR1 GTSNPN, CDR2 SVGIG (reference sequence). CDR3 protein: CAWSSTRGNSPLHF. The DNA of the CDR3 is TGTGCCTGGAGTTCGACGAGGGGAAATTCACCCCTCCACTTT.

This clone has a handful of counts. The CDR3: CASSTIDSYNEQFF. In nucleotides, the CDR3 is TGTGCCAGCAGTACTATAGACTCCTACAATGAGCAGTTCTTC. The J gene is TRBJ2-1, the V gene TRBV2; no definite D call. This CDR3 region has 14 residues. CDR1 and CDR2 from the germline V gene are SNHLY and FYNNEI. With 5 bases removed from V and 0 bases from J, the gap between germline ends came to 8 bases.

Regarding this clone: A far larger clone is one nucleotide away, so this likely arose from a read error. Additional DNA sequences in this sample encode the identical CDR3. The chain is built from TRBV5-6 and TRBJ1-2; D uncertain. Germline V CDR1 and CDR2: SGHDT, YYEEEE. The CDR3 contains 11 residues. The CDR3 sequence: CASSSPRSYTF. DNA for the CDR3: TGTGCCAGTAGCTCCCCGCGGAGCTACACCTTC.

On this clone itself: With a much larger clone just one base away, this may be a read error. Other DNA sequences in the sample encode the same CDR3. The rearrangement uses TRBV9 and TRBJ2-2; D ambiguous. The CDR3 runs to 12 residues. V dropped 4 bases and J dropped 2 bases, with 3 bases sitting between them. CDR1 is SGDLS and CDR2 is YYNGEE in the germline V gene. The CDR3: CASSLNTGELFF. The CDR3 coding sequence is TGTGCCAGCAGCTTAAACACCGGGGAGCTGTTTTTT.

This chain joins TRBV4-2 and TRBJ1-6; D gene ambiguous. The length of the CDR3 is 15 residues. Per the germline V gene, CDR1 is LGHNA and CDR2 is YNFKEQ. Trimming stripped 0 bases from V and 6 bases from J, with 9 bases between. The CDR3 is CASSQERTVNSPLHF. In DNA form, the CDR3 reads TGTGCCAGCAGCCAAGAAAGAACAGTTAATTCACCCCTCCACTTT.

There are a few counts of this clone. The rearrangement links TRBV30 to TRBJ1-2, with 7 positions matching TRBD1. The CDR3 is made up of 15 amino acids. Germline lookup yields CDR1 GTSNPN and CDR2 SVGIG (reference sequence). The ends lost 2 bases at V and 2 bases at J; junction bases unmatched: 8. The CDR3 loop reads CAWSIRTGVNYGYTF. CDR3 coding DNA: TGTGCCTGGAGTATAAGGACAGGAGTCAACTATGGCTACACCTTC.

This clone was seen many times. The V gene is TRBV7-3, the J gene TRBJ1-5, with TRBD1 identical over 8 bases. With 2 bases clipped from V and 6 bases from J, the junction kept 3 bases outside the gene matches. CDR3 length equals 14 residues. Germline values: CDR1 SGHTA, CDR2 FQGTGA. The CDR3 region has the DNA TGTGCCAGCAGCTTAGACGGGACAGGTCAGCCCCAGCATTTT. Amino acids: CASSLDGTGQPQHF.

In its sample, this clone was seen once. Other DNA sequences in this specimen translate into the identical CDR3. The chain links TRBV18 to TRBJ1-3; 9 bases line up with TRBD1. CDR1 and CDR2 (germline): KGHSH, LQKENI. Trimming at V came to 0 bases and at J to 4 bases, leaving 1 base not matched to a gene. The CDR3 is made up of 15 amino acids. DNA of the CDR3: TGTGCCAGCTCACCACCCGGGACAGGGGGAAACACCATATATTTT. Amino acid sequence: CASSPPGTGGNTIYF.

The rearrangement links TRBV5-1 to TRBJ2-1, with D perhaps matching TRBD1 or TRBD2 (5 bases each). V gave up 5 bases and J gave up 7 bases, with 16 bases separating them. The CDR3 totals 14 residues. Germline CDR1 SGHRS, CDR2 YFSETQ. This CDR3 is CASSLRGDMNEQFF. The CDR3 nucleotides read TGCGCCAGCAGTCTCCGGGGCGATATGAATGAGCAGTTCTTC.

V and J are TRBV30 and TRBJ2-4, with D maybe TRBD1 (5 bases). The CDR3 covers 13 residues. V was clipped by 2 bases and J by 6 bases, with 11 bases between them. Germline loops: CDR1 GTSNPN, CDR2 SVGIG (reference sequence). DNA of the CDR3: TGTGCCTGGAGTTCAGGGTCACGAAACATTCAGTACTTC. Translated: CAWSSGSRNIQYF.

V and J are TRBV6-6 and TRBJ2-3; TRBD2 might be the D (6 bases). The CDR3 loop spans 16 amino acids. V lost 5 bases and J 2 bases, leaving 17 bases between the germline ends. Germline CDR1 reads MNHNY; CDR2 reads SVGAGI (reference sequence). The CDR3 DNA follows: TGTGCCAGCAGTGCCGGGACTCCCGGAGTCACAGATACGCAGTATTTT. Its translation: CASSAGTPGVTDTQYF.

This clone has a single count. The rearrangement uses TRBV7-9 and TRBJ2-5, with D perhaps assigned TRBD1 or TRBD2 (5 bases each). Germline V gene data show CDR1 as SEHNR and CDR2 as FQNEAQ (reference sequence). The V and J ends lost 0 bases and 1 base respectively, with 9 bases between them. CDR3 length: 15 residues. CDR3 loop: CASSLAGTAQETQYF. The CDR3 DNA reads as TGTGCCAGCAGCTTAGCGGGGACGGCCCAAGAGACCCAGTACTTC.

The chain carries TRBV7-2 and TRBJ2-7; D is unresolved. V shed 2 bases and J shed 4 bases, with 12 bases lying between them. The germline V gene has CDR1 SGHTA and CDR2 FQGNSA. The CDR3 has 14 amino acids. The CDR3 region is CASSLYGRPYEQYF. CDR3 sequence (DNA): TGTGCCAGCAGCTTATACGGCAGACCATACGAGCAGTACTTC.

The CDR3: CASSLLAGESYNSPLHF. The CDR3 DNA follows: TGTGCCAGCAGCTTATTGGCAGGGGAATCCTATAATTCACCCCTCCACTTT. The chain couples TRBV7-2 to TRBJ1-6, with a tentative D call TRBD1 (6 bases). The CDR3 extends over 17 amino acids. Trimming left V 2 bases short and J 1 base short, with 12 bases between. Per germline, CDR1 SGHTA and CDR2 FQGNSA. The complete variable domain, with remaining parts taken from reference TRBV7-2 and TRBJ1-6, reads GAGVSQSPSNKVTEKGKDVELRCDPISGHTALYWYRQSLGQGLEFLIYFQGNSAPDKSGLPSDRFSAERTGGSVSTLTIQRTQQEDSAVYLCASSLLAGESYNSPLHFGNGTRLTVT.

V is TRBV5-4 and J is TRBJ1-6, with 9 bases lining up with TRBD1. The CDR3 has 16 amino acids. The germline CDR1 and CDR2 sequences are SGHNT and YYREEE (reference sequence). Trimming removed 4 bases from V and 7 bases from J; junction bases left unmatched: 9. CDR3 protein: CASSEGQGHMNSPLHF. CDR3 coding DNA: TGTGCCAGCAGCGAAGGACAGGGGCACATGAATTCACCCCTCCACTTT.

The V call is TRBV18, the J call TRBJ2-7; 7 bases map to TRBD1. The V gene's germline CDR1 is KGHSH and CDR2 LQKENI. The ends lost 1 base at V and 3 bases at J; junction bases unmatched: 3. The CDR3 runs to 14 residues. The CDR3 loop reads CASSPQNRGYEQYF. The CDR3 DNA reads TGTGCCAGCTCACCACAAAACAGGGGCTACGAGCAGTACTTC.

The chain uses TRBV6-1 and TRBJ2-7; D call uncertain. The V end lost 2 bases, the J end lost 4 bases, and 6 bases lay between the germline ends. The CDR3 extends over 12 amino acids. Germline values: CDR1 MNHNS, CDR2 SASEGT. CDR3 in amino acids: CASSEIRYEQYF. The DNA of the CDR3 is TGTGCCAGCAGTGAAATTCGGTACGAGCAGTACTTC.

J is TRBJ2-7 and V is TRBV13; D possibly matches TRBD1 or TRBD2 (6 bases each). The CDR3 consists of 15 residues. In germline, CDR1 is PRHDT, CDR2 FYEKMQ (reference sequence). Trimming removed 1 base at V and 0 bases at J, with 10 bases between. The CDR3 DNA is TGTGCCAGCAGCTTAGAAGGGGGGAGCTCCTACGAGCAGTACTTC. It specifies CASSLEGGSSYEQYF.

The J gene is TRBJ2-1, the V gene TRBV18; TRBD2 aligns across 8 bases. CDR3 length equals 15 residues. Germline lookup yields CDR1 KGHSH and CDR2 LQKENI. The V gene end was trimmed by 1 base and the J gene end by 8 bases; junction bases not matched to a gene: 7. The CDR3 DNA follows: TGTGCCAGCTCACCACGGCGGGGGGCCGAGGATGAGCAGTTCTTC. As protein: CASSPRRGAEDEQFF.

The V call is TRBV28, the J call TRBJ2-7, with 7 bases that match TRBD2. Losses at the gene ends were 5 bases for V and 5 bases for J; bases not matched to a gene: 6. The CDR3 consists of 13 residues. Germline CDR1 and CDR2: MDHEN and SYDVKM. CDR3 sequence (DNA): TGTGCCAGCAGTCCGGGGGGACCCCACGAGCAGTACTTC. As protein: CASSPGGPHEQYF.